This record looks at one T cell receptor beta chain sequence and its context. This sample is part of a study of blood T cell repertoires in COVID-19. About the study: Samples taken during acute and convalescent COVID-19 were collected in the United States, Italy and Spain. The analysed material was cDNA or gDNA that came from T cells, B-cell-depleted T cells, or PBMCs.

V lost 3 bases and J lost 0; bases outside the gene matches: 0. The CDR3 loop spans 15 amino acids. Germline-derived CDR1 and CDR2 are SGHNT and YYREEE (reference sequence). A Seattle source enrolled patients during active infection and followed them longitudinally. Under the authors' procedure: Amplification with reference gene primers provided the estimates of nucleated cell counts. Clones were read by immunoSEQ multiplex PCR, and TCRdb kept only the in-frame ones, dropping some. The V and J calls and clone size come from that table; D and trimming were worked out from the DNA. Of 300,000 to 400,000 clones in the sample, about 88% were seen once.

The rearrangement joins TRBV5-4 to TRBJ2-1, with TRBD2 identical over 10 bases. This TCR came from a woman aged 55-69 years with COVID-19, enrolled during active disease. The sample taken for sequencing was peripheral blood. For the CDR3, the DNA is TGTGCCAGCAGCTCTAGCGGGGGCTCCTACAATGAGCAGTTCTTC. Translated, it gives CASSSSGGSYNEQFF.